Listed below are T cell receptor beta chains from one sample, sequenced in a study of CD8+ T cells in alopecia areata. Data came from immunoSEQ multiplex PCR; TCRdb stores just in-frame clones and leaves some out. The sample includes about 110,000 clones, about 50% seen only once; the top ten take over 20%. The sample comprised NKG2D-low CD8+ T cells sorted from blood. The receptors were gathered from a human donor with alopecia areata. CDR3s include the opening cysteine and the closing phenylalanine or tryptophan. Each record gives: CDR3 protein, CDR3 DNA, clone size, D gene, V gene, J gene. D genes are given only for firm matches. Size values are once, few and many counts, or a class for expanded clones, and some rows have none.

CDR3 protein: CASSVGQANEQFF
CDR3 DNA: TGTGCCAGCAGTGTAGGACAGGCCAATGAGCAGTTCTTC
clone size: -
D gene: TRBD1
V gene: TRBV6-1
J gene: TRBJ2-1

CDR3 protein: CSVEKGGKNIQYF
CDR3 DNA: TGCAGCGTTGAAAAGGGTGGCAAAAACATTCAGTACTTC
clone size: once
D gene: -
V gene: TRBV29-1
J gene: TRBJ2-4

CDR3 protein: CASSQDFPDRGSGAEAFF
CDR3 DNA: TGCGCCAGCAGCCAAGATTTCCCGGACAGGGGGTCGGGCGCTGAAGCTTTCTTT
clone size: few
D gene: TRBD1
V gene: TRBV4-1
J gene: TRBJ1-1

CDR3 protein: CATSREGGQGKLFF
CDR3 DNA: TGTGCCACCAGCAGAGAGGGGGGCCAGGGAAAACTGTTTTTT
clone size: -
D gene: -
V gene: TRBV15
J gene: TRBJ1-4

CDR3 protein: CASSMTGAAPYEQYF
CDR3 DNA: TGCGCCAGCAGTATGACGGGAGCGGCCCCATACGAGCAGTACTTC
clone size: -
D gene: -
V gene: TRBV5-1
J gene: TRBJ2-7

CDR3 protein: CASSLGDGELFF
CDR3 DNA: TGTGCCAGCAGCTTGGGGGACGGGGAGCTGTTTTTT
clone size: -
D gene: -
V gene: TRBV5-6
J gene: TRBJ2-2

CDR3 protein: CASGMGQVPGEQYF
CDR3 DNA: TGTGCCAGCGGAATGGGACAGGTCCCCGGGGAGCAGTACTTC
clone size: -
D gene: TRBD1
V gene: TRBV27
J gene: TRBJ2-7

CDR3 protein: CASSVGQGGTNEKLFF
CDR3 DNA: TGCGCCAGCAGCGTGGGACAGGGAGGAACTAATGAAAAACTGTTTTTT
clone size: -
D gene: TRBD1
V gene: TRBV5-1
J gene: TRBJ1-4

CDR3 protein: CASRGIDYEQYF
CDR3 DNA: TGTGCCAGCAGGGGAATAGACTACGAGCAGTACTTC
clone size: -
D gene: -
V gene: TRBV2
J gene: TRBJ2-7

CDR3 protein: CASRDGTGDFEQYF
CDR3 DNA: TGTGCCAGCAGGGACGGGACAGGGGATTTCGAGCAGTACTTC
clone size: -
D gene: TRBD1
V gene: TRBV7-9
J gene: TRBJ2-7

CDR3 protein: CASSFSGSTDTQYF
CDR3 DNA: TGTGCCAGCAGTTTTAGCGGCTCCACAGATACGCAGTATTTT
clone size: few
D gene: -
V gene: TRBV2
J gene: TRBJ2-3

CDR3 protein: CASSITGSAYEQYF
CDR3 DNA: TGTGCCAGTAGTATTACCGGGTCAGCCTACGAGCAGTACTTC
clone size: -
D gene: -
V gene: TRBV19
J gene: TRBJ2-7

CDR3 protein: CASSRTKYNEQFF
CDR3 DNA: TGTGCCAGCAGCCGAACCAAGTACAATGAGCAGTTCTTC
clone size: few
D gene: -
V gene: TRBV14
J gene: TRBJ2-1

CDR3 protein: CASSPDNYGYTF
CDR3 DNA: TGTGCCAGCAGTCCGGATAACTATGGCTACACCTTC
clone size: -
D gene: -
V gene: TRBV27
J gene: TRBJ1-2

CDR3 protein: CSVIDTDYGYTF
CDR3 DNA: TGCAGCGTAATCGACACCGACTATGGCTACACCTTC
clone size: -
D gene: -
V gene: TRBV29-1
J gene: TRBJ1-2

CDR3 protein: CASSIARDRGREQYF
CDR3 DNA: TGTGCCAGTAGTATAGCCCGGGACAGGGGGCGCGAGCAGTACTTC
clone size: once
D gene: TRBD1
V gene: TRBV19
J gene: TRBJ2-7

CDR3 protein: CASSPGTGLGSTEAFF
CDR3 DNA: TGCGCCAGCAGCCCGGGGACAGGGCTCGGCAGCACTGAAGCTTTCTTT
clone size: -
D gene: TRBD1
V gene: TRBV5-1
J gene: TRBJ1-1

CDR3 protein: CASSRMTGREQYF
CDR3 DNA: TGCGCCAGCAGCCGAATGACAGGGAGGGAGCAGTACTTC
clone size: few
D gene: -
V gene: TRBV5-1
J gene: TRBJ2-5

CDR3 protein: CASSPNKYNEQFF
CDR3 DNA: TGTGCCAGCAGCCCCAACAAGTACAATGAGCAGTTCTTC
clone size: -
D gene: -
V gene: TRBV9
J gene: TRBJ2-1

CDR3 protein: CASSQGLADNYEQYF
CDR3 DNA: TGTGCCAGCAGCCAGGGACTAGCGGACAACTACGAGCAGTACTTC
clone size: -
D gene: TRBD2
V gene: TRBV7-2
J gene: TRBJ2-7

CDR3 protein: CAISSIGSGETQYF
CDR3 DNA: TGTGCCATCAGCAGTATAGGGAGCGGGGAGACCCAGTACTTC
clone size: -
D gene: -
V gene: TRBV10-3
J gene: TRBJ2-5

CDR3 protein: CASSPGTTSYNEQFF
CDR3 DNA: TGTGCCAGCAGTCCAGGGACTACGTCCTACAATGAGCAGTTCTTC
clone size: -
D gene: TRBD2
V gene: TRBV27
J gene: TRBJ2-1

CDR3 protein: CASSQVGDRVAFF
CDR3 DNA: TGCGCCAGCAGCCAAGTGGGGGACAGGGTCGCTTTCTTT
clone size: -
D gene: TRBD1
V gene: TRBV4-1
J gene: TRBJ1-1

CDR3 protein: CASSPTGIFGYTF
CDR3 DNA: TGTGCCAGCAGCCCGACAGGGATTTTCGGCTACACCTTC
clone size: few
D gene: TRBD1
V gene: TRBV7-9
J gene: TRBJ1-2

CDR3 protein: CASSLGPGGYGYTF
CDR3 DNA: TGCGCCAGCAGCTTGGGCCCCGGAGGCTATGGCTACACCTTC
clone size: -
D gene: -
V gene: TRBV5-1
J gene: TRBJ1-2

CDR3 protein: CASSGGGEQYF
CDR3 DNA: TGTGCCAGCAGCGGAGGGGGGGAGCAGTACTTC
clone size: -
D gene: -
V gene: TRBV9
J gene: TRBJ2-7

CDR3 protein: CSVVRQGDSGNTIYF
CDR3 DNA: TGCAGCGTTGTTCGACAGGGGGACTCTGGAAACACCATATATTTT
clone size: few
D gene: TRBD1
V gene: TRBV29-1
J gene: TRBJ1-3

CDR3 protein: CASTDGQEQYF
CDR3 DNA: TGTGCCAGCACCGATGGACAAGAGCAGTACTTC
clone size: -
D gene: -
V gene: TRBV27
J gene: TRBJ2-7

CDR3 protein: CASSVLGNTIYF
CDR3 DNA: TGTGCCAGCAGTGTTCTCGGAAACACCATATATTTT
clone size: -
D gene: -
V gene: TRBV25-1
J gene: TRBJ1-3

CDR3 protein: CASSLSSGYEQYF
CDR3 DNA: TGTGCCAGCAGTTTATCGTCGGGATACGAGCAGTACTTC
clone size: -
D gene: -
V gene: TRBV27
J gene: TRBJ2-7

CDR3 protein: CASSGVGETQYF
CDR3 DNA: TGTGCCAGCAGCGGAGTGGGGGAGACCCAGTACTTC
clone size: -
D gene: -
V gene: TRBV9
J gene: TRBJ2-5

CDR3 protein: CASSESGLQETQYF
CDR3 DNA: TGCGCCAGCAGTGAGTCAGGGCTCCAAGAGACCCAGTACTTC
clone size: -
D gene: -
V gene: TRBV10-2
J gene: TRBJ2-5

CDR3 protein: CASSSPPGSQFF
CDR3 DNA: TGTGCCAGCAGTTCGCCACCGGGGAGTCAGTTCTTC
clone size: -
D gene: -
V gene: TRBV28
J gene: TRBJ2-1

CDR3 protein: CASSFSLPEVGNEQFF
CDR3 DNA: TGTGCCAGCAGTTTTTCCTTGCCAGAAGTTGGCAATGAGCAGTTCTTC
clone size: -
D gene: -
V gene: TRBV27
J gene: TRBJ2-1

CDR3 protein: CASSSLAGALYEQYF
CDR3 DNA: TGTGCCAGCAGCTCGCTAGCGGGTGCCCTCTACGAGCAGTACTTC
clone size: -
D gene: TRBD2
V gene: TRBV11-2
J gene: TRBJ2-7

CDR3 protein: CASSVLDSGIGAETQYF
CDR3 DNA: TGTGCCAGCAGCGTGCTTGACAGCGGGATAGGGGCAGAGACCCAGTACTTC
clone size: -
D gene: TRBD2
V gene: TRBV5-4
J gene: TRBJ2-5

CDR3 protein: CASTWGVGSTDTQYF
CDR3 DNA: TGTGCCAGCACCTGGGGGGTAGGGTCCACAGATACGCAGTATTTT
clone size: -
D gene: -
V gene: TRBV27
J gene: TRBJ2-3

CDR3 protein: CASSLGSGRNNEQFF
CDR3 DNA: TGTGCCAGCAGTTTGGGTAGCGGGAGAAACAATGAGCAGTTCTTC
clone size: few
D gene: TRBD2
V gene: TRBV27
J gene: TRBJ2-1

CDR3 protein: CASSPQGVEAFF
CDR3 DNA: TGTGCCAGCAGTCCACAGGGGGTGGAAGCTTTCTTT
clone size: -
D gene: TRBD1
V gene: TRBV27
J gene: TRBJ1-1

CDR3 protein: CASSESGFGTQYF
CDR3 DNA: TGCGCCAGCAGTGAGTCGGGGTTCGGGACCCAGTACTTC
clone size: -
D gene: -
V gene: TRBV10-1
J gene: TRBJ2-5

CDR3 protein: CASSTDPVVDNEQFF
CDR3 DNA: TGTGCCAGCAGCACCGACCCCGTTGTGGACAATGAGCAGTTCTTC
clone size: few
D gene: -
V gene: TRBV7-8
J gene: TRBJ2-1

CDR3 protein: CASILGDTQYF
CDR3 DNA: TGCGCCAGCATCTTGGGAGATACGCAGTATTTT
clone size: few
D gene: -
V gene: TRBV5-1
J gene: TRBJ2-3

CDR3 protein: CASSRSGNPYEQYF
CDR3 DNA: TGTGCCAGCAGTCGATCAGGGAATCCCTACGAGCAGTACTTC
clone size: -
D gene: -
V gene: TRBV6-6
J gene: TRBJ2-7

CDR3 protein: CSVPQGSGELFF
CDR3 DNA: TGCAGCGTTCCTCAGGGTTCCGGGGAGCTGTTTTTT
clone size: few
D gene: -
V gene: TRBV29-1
J gene: TRBJ2-2

CDR3 protein: CSVGLREAFF
CDR3 DNA: TGCAGCGTCGGCCTCCGTGAAGCTTTCTTT
clone size: -
D gene: -
V gene: TRBV29-1
J gene: TRBJ1-1

CDR3 protein: CASSSGVDGALYGYTF
CDR3 DNA: TGTGCCAGCAGCTCCGGAGTAGATGGGGCTCTCTATGGCTACACCTTC
clone size: -
D gene: -
V gene: TRBV13
J gene: TRBJ1-2

CDR3 protein: CASSLMEGAFEQYF
CDR3 DNA: TGTGCCAGCAGTTTGATGGAGGGGGCGTTCGAGCAGTACTTC
clone size: -
D gene: -
V gene: TRBV27
J gene: TRBJ2-7

CDR3 protein: CASSRTGYTEAFF
CDR3 DNA: TGTGCCAGCAGCCGGACAGGGTACACTGAAGCTTTCTTT
clone size: few
D gene: TRBD1
V gene: TRBV28
J gene: TRBJ1-1

CDR3 protein: CSAVGGQGAGYEQYF
CDR3 DNA: TGCAGCGCAGTTGGAGGTCAGGGGGCGGGTTACGAGCAGTACTTC
clone size: once
D gene: TRBD1
V gene: TRBV29-1
J gene: TRBJ2-7

CDR3 protein: CASRGTGSIYTF
CDR3 DNA: TGTGCCAGCCGCGGGACAGGGTCGATTTACACCTTC
clone size: -
D gene: TRBD1
V gene: TRBV9
J gene: TRBJ1-2

CDR3 protein: CASSQGDEAFF
CDR3 DNA: TGCGCCAGCAGCCAAGGGGATGAAGCTTTCTTT
clone size: few
D gene: -
V gene: TRBV4-1
J gene: TRBJ1-1

CDR3 protein: CASSPDRGTYGYTF
CDR3 DNA: TGTGCCAGCAGCCCAGACAGGGGAACCTATGGCTACACCTTC
clone size: few
D gene: TRBD1
V gene: TRBV7-3
J gene: TRBJ1-2

CDR3 protein: CASSLDGLTQYF
CDR3 DNA: TGTGCCAGCAGCTTAGATGGATTAACCCAGTACTTC
clone size: -
D gene: -
V gene: TRBV7-2
J gene: TRBJ2-5

CDR3 protein: CASSLEWDHGYTF
CDR3 DNA: TGCGCCAGCAGCTTGGAATGGGACCACGGCTACACCTTC
clone size: -
D gene: -
V gene: TRBV5-1
J gene: TRBJ1-2